The 14 T cell receptor beta chains reported below all come from one sample, sequenced in a study of T cells expressing NK-cell markers. TCRdb processed the 5' RACE reads again and assigns one entry to each CDR3 protein, with no DNA. This sample's clone table lists hundreds of thousands of distinct CDR3 sequences. Sequenced: blood T cells: a sorted CD56 or NKG2C T cell subset, CD4+ or CD8+ T cells, or bulk PBMC T cells (not recorded which). The receptors shown here come from a man aged 18-30 years in good health.

This chain connects TRBV2 to TRBJ2-1; TCRdb names TRBD2, which stays unverified in the absence of DNA. The CDR3 runs 15 residues. From germline, CDR1 is SNHLY and CDR2 FYNNEI. The chain's CDR3 is CARRSGRALYNEQFF.

This rearrangement joins TRBV29-1 to TRBJ1-2. This CDR3 has 13 amino acids. CDR1 and CDR2 from the germline V gene are SQVTM and ANQGSEA. CDR3: CSVAGSLFYGYTF.

This chain links TRBV7-9 with TRBJ2-5; TCRdb's D call, TRBD1, is unchecked because there is no DNA. The CDR3 runs 13 residues. Germline CDR1 reads SEHNR; CDR2 reads FQNEAQ (reference sequence). CDR3 loop: CASSRRGLETQYF.

CDR3 amino acids: CAISEPKGTTYNEQFF. The rearrangement links TRBV10-3 to TRBJ2-1. CDR3 size: 16 residues. CDR1 ENHRY and CDR2 SYGVKD come from the germline V gene.

The chain links TRBV6-5 to TRBJ2-3. The CDR3 is 15 residues long. CDR1 and CDR2 from the germline V gene are MNHEY and SVGAGI. CDR3 loop: CASSSNSITVDTQYF.

This chain joins TRBV12-3 or TRBV12-4 and TRBJ2-2. The length of the CDR3 is 11 residues. This chain's CDR3 is CASSSVGELFF.

V usage is TRBV5-1 and J usage is TRBJ2-1; as DNA is missing, the TRBD2 call by TCRdb cannot be tested. Germline CDR1 and CDR2: SGHRS and YFSETQ. This CDR3 comprises 14 residues. CDR3 sequence reads: CASSLPSGNAEQFF.

The chain has TRBV10-3 and TRBJ2-1; TCRdb outputs TRBD2, but without DNA this stays unchecked. Germline CDR1 ENHRY, CDR2 SYGVKD. The CDR3 length is 16 residues. The CDR3 reads CAISLRGQPTYNEQFF.

The CDR3 region is CSVQGQPSSGANVLTF. V is TRBV29-1 and J is TRBJ2-6; absent DNA, TCRdb's TRBD1 call cannot be checked. CDR1 SQVTM and CDR2 ANQGSEA come from the germline V gene. The CDR3 has 16 amino acids.

The chain couples TRBV5-1 to TRBJ2-2. CDR3 length: 14 amino acids. The germline gives CDR1 SGHRS, CDR2 YFSETQ. This chain's CDR3 is CASSPTAVSGELFF.

Here the CDR3 reads CSAMVGGFTRTDTQYF. The chain joins TRBV20-1 to TRBJ2-3; lacking DNA, the TRBD2 call made by TCRdb goes unchecked. The CDR3 contains 16 residues. CDR1 DFQATT and CDR2 SNEGSKA come from the germline V gene (reference sequence).

The chain uses TRBV7-2 and TRBJ2-7. Per the germline V gene, CDR1 is SGHTA and CDR2 is FQGNSA. CDR3 length: 12 residues. CDR3: CASSPVHYEQYF.

CDR3 in amino acids: CSVDAVNVGTDTQYF. The chain links TRBV29-1 to TRBJ2-3. Germline assignment: CDR1 SQVTM and CDR2 ANQGSEA. The length of the CDR3 is 15 residues.

The gene calls are TRBV12-3 or TRBV12-4 and TRBJ1-2; TCRdb gives TRBD1 as the D gene, but with no DNA this cannot be confirmed. The CDR3 spans 15 residues. This CDR3 reads CASRSTGTGGYGYTF.